This entry lists 31 T cell receptor beta chains sequenced from one sample in a study of T-cell reconstitution after alpha-beta-depleted transplantation in children. This sample's TCRbeta library carried unique molecular identifier barcodes. One entry per CDR3 protein results from TCRdb running MiXCR on the PCR reads. The repertoire holds 150,000 to 250,000 distinct CDR3 sequences, approximately 6.8% seen once, with roughly 4.5% in the top ten. The sequencing here drew on PBMCs, taken before TCRalphabeta/CD19-depleted stem cell transplant. The receptors derive from a girl in the first two years of life with combined immunodeficiency, due to receive a stem cell transplant.

This clonotype was seen at least ten times. This sequence joins TRBV9 and TRBJ2-1; D not resolved. V lost 2 bases and J lost 3, with 12 bases in between. Germline V CDR1 and CDR2: SGDLS, YYNGEE. The CDR3 runs to 15 residues. The CDR3 loop is CASSVTFTDYNEQFF. The DNA of the CDR3 is TGTGCCAGCAGCGTGACCTTCACGGACTACAATGAGCAGTTCTTC.

J is TRBJ2-7 and V is TRBV6-5; D is possibly TRBD1 (6 bases). Between the trimmed V and J ends, which lost 4 bases and 4 bases, there was a span of 14 bases. CDR3 length equals 14 residues. Germline V gives CDR1 MNHEY, CDR2 SVGAGI. In nucleotides, the CDR3 is TGTGCCAGCAGTTCCCGATACGGACAGTACGAGCAGTACTTC. Translation: CASSSRYGQYEQYF.

The sample holds one count of this clonotype. A much larger clone lies one base from this, so it may be a read error. The chain uses TRBV7-9 and TRBJ2-1, with TRBD2 identical over 9 bases. Germline trimming cut 4 bases from V and 7 bases from J; bases unmatched to any gene: 8. From germline, CDR1 is SEHNR and CDR2 FQNEAQ (reference sequence). This CDR3 is 15 amino acids long. Here the CDR3 DNA reads TGTGCCAGCAGCTCCGCTAGCGGGACCCCAAATGAGCAGTTCTTC. Residues: CASSSASGTPNEQFF.

This clonotype was recorded at least ten times. V gene TRBV20-1 combines with J gene TRBJ2-4; possible D gene TRBD2, 6 bases. Germline V gene lookup returns CDR1 DFQATT and CDR2 SNEGSKA (reference sequence). The V and J ends lost 5 bases and 0 bases respectively, with 8 bases between them. The CDR3 totals 13 residues. The DNA for the CDR3 is TGCAGTGCTCTGGGACTAGCCAAAAACATTCAGTACTTC. Amino acid sequence: CSALGLAKNIQYF.

This clonotype was counted many times. The chain joins TRBV7-9 to TRBJ2-1; 10 bases line up with TRBD1. Germline V gives CDR1 SEHNR, CDR2 FQNEAQ (reference sequence). V dropped 5 bases and J dropped 0; count of bases not matched to a gene: 16. The CDR3 totals 20 residues. The CDR3 region has the DNA TGTGCCAGCAGCACACCGCTCGACAGGGGGCATGTCTACTCCTACAATGAGCAGTTCTTC. Translation gives CASSTPLDRGHVYSYNEQFF.

The table lists this clonotype with many counts. This chain connects TRBV9 to TRBJ2-7; weak D call: TRBD1 (6 bases). Trimming cost V 3 bases and J 1 base, with 14 bases left between them. CDR1 is SGDLS and CDR2 is YYNGEE in the germline V gene. This CDR3 has 15 amino acids. CDR3 sequence: CASSDHPGVSYEQYF. CDR3 bases: TGTGCCAGCAGCGATCACCCAGGGGTGTCCTACGAGCAGTACTTC. Full variable domain (outside the CDR3, taken from reference TRBV9 and TRBJ2-7): DSGVTQTPKHLITATGQRVTLRCSPRSGDLSVYWYQQSLDQGLQFLIQYYNGEERAKGNILERFSAQQFPDLHSELNLSSLELGDSALYFCASSDHPGVSYEQYFGPGTRLTVT.

This clonotype was detected ten times or more. This chain joins TRBV29-1 and TRBJ2-1; D perhaps matches TRBD2 (5 bases). Trimming removed 4 bases from V and 4 bases from J, with 8 bases in between. The CDR3 consists of 12 residues. Germline assignment: CDR1 SQVTM and CDR2 ANQGSEA. CDR3 nucleotide sequence: TGCAGCGTTGTGGAGCGGTACAATGAGCAGTTCTTC. It encodes CSVVERYNEQFF.

There are many counts of this clonotype. The chain couples TRBV12-3 or TRBV12-4 to TRBJ2-5; D remains ambiguous. This CDR3 contains 8 residues. CDR3 protein: CDPETQYF. Here the CDR3 DNA reads TGTGACCCGGAGACCCAGTACTTC.

The gene calls are TRBV29-1 and TRBJ1-3; no reliable D call. In germline, CDR1 is SQVTM, CDR2 ANQGSEA. V lost 4 bases and J lost 0, with 1 base in between. The CDR3 totals 11 residues. The CDR3: CSVASGNTIYF. CDR3 bases: TGCAGCGTTGCCTCTGGAAACACCATATATTTT.

This clonotype was observed a handful of times. The chain employs TRBV4-1 and TRBJ1-2, with a possible D match to TRBD1 (5 bases). Trimming cost V 1 base and J 0 bases, with 15 bases left between them. The CDR3 consists of 17 residues. CDR1 and CDR2 from the germline V gene are MGHRA and YSYEKL. The CDR3 sequence: CASSQVPWGEANYGYTF. The CDR3 nucleotides are TGCGCCAGCAGCCAAGTGCCCTGGGGCGAAGCTAACTATGGCTACACCTTC.

There are many counts of this clonotype. This chain uses TRBV12-5 with TRBJ1-6, with no clear D. The germline CDR1 and CDR2 sequences are LGHNT and FRNRAP. The germline V and J ends were trimmed by 1 base and 7 bases, with 5 bases remaining between them. The CDR3 has 13 residues. The CDR3, as DNA: TGTGCTAGTGGTTTGGAAGGGAATTCACCCCTCCACTTT. It yields the protein CASGLEGNSPLHF.

This clonotype was counted at least ten times. This chain uses TRBV18 with TRBJ2-1; D unresolved. V was shortened by 3 bases and J by 6 bases, with 21 bases between the two germline ends. Germline CDR1 KGHSH, CDR2 LQKENI. This CDR3 region has 17 residues. CDR3 DNA: TGTGCCAGCTCACCGGGGTTTCAAATCGGGCCTTTCAATGAGCAGTTCTTC. It translates to CASSPGFQIGPFNEQFF.

V is TRBV27 and J is TRBJ2-5, with 7 bases identical to TRBD2. The V gene's germline CDR1 is MNHEY and CDR2 SMNVEV (reference sequence). J lost 10 bases, V lost 2 bases, and 7 bases had no gene match. The CDR3 spans 13 residues. Here the CDR3 reads CASSLTARDYQYF. For the CDR3, the DNA is TGTGCCAGCAGTTTAACTGCCAGGGACTACCAGTACTTC.

This clonotype has at least ten counts. The chain joins TRBV29-1 to TRBJ2-1; 11 nucleotides align to TRBD2. Looked up from germline, CDR1 is SQVTM and CDR2 is ANQGSEA. With V trimmed by 5 bases and J by 4 bases, 1 base remained unmatched. The CDR3 is made up of 13 amino acids. This CDR3 is CSVRLAGYNEQFF. CDR3 coding DNA: TGCAGCGTTCGACTAGCGGGATACAATGAGCAGTTCTTC.

This clonotype was recorded many times. The rearrangement joins TRBV27 to TRBJ1-2; 10 nucleotides match TRBD1. In germline, CDR1 is MNHEY, CDR2 SMNVEV (reference sequence). The V and J ends lost 3 bases and 5 bases, in that order; junction bases with no gene match: 3. The CDR3 sequence is 14 residues long. The CDR3 coding sequence is TGTGCCAGCAGTTTTGCGGGACAGGGGTATGGCTACACCTTC. Protein product: CASSFAGQGYGYTF.

V is TRBV5-8 and J is TRBJ2-3; TRBD2 might be the D (5 bases). Looked up from germline, CDR1 is SGHTS and CDR2 is YDEGEE. The CDR3 sequence is 14 residues long. V was clipped by 3 bases and J by 1 base, with 9 bases between them. The CDR3 DNA follows: TGTGCCAGCAGCTCTCTGCGGGGCACAGATACGCAGTATTTT. As protein: CASSSLRGTDTQYF.

This clonotype has at least ten counts. This chain uses TRBV28 with TRBJ1-2, with 8 nucleotides matching TRBD1. Germline V gene data show CDR1 as MDHEN and CDR2 as SYDVKM. Trimming took 2 bases from V and 9 from J; bases not matched to a gene: 2. This CDR3 has 12 residues. The CDR3 sequence is CASSLGQGSYTF. In DNA, the CDR3 is TGTGCCAGCAGTTTAGGACAGGGAAGCTACACCTTC.

This clonotype has a handful of counts. V gene TRBV4-1 combines with J gene TRBJ2-1; D may be TRBD2 (6 bases). Germline CDR1 and CDR2: MGHRA and YSYEKL. The V end was cut by 1 base, the J end by 8 bases, with 12 bases between. This CDR3 has 14 amino acids. The CDR3 DNA follows: TGCGCCAGCAGCCAAGTTCCGGGAGAGGATGAGCAGTTCTTC. Its protein is CASSQVPGEDEQFF.

Ten or more counts support this clonotype. The V call is TRBV29-1, the J call TRBJ1-2, with D tentatively TRBD1 (6 bases). CDR1 is SQVTM and CDR2 is ANQGSEA in the germline V gene. V was trimmed by 6 bases and J by 4 bases, leaving 9 bases between them. This CDR3 comprises 11 residues. The chain's CDR3 is CSVRDTYGYTF. The CDR3 coding sequence is TGCAGCGTCCGGGACACCTATGGCTACACCTTC. The full variable domain, in which reference TRBV29-1 and TRBJ1-2 provide the parts outside the CDR3, is SAVISQKPSRDICQRGTSLTIQCQVDSQVTMMFWYRQQPGQSLTLIATANQGSEATYESGFVIDKFPISRPNLTFSTLTVSNMSPEDSSIYLCSVRDTYGYTFGSGTRLTVV.

This clonotype was counted many times. The J gene is TRBJ2-3, the V gene TRBV7-9, with D perhaps matching TRBD2 (6 bases). The CDR3 loop spans 16 amino acids. V was clipped by 5 bases and J by 5 bases, with 20 bases between them. The germline CDR1 and CDR2 sequences are SEHNR and FQNEAQ (reference sequence). CDR3 DNA: TGTGCCAGCAGCCCCCATATCTGGGAGGATCAAGATACGCAGTATTTT. This translates into CASSPHIWEDQDTQYF.

This clonotype was seen at least ten times. V gene TRBV29-1 combines with J gene TRBJ2-7, with 9 positions matching TRBD1. Germline loops: CDR1 SQVTM, CDR2 ANQGSEA. CDR3 length: 13 residues. Trimming removed 7 bases from V and 0 bases from J; junction bases left unmatched: 4. This chain's CDR3 is CSGRTGASYEQYF. CDR3 bases: TGCAGCGGACGGACAGGGGCCTCCTACGAGCAGTACTTC.

This clonotype was counted at least ten times. This rearrangement joins TRBV10-3 to TRBJ2-5; possibly TRBD2 for D (5 bases). The CDR3 runs 15 residues. V was pared by 2 bases and J by 4 bases, with 14 bases between. The germline gives CDR1 ENHRY, CDR2 SYGVKD. CDR3 in DNA: TGTGCCATCAGTGAGACCGGAGGAGTGGGAGAGACCCAGTACTTC. Protein product: CAISETGGVGETQYF.

This clonotype showed up many times. This chain links TRBV13 with TRBJ2-7; D perhaps matches TRBD2 (6 bases). V lost 0 bases, J lost 6 bases, and 12 bases lay in between. CDR1 is PRHDT and CDR2 is FYEKMQ in the germline V gene (reference sequence). The CDR3 is 14 residues long. The CDR3 here is CASSLGHSGGEQYF. CDR3 DNA: TGTGCCAGCAGCTTAGGACACTCCGGGGGCGAGCAGTACTTC. Combining the CDR3 with reference TRBV13 and TRBJ2-7 gives the whole variable domain AAGVIQSPRHLIKEKRETATLKCYPIPRHDTVYWYQQGPGQDPQFLISFYEKMQSDKGSIPDRFSAQQFSDYHSELNMSSLELGDSALYFCASSLGHSGGEQYFGPGTRLTVT.

This clonotype has a handful of counts. This rearrangement joins TRBV20-1 to TRBJ2-7; either TRBD1 or TRBD2 may supply D (6 bases each). The V gene lost 2 bases and the J gene lost 7 bases, with 18 bases spanning the gap. CDR1 DFQATT and CDR2 SNEGSKA come from the germline V gene (reference sequence). The CDR3 consists of 14 residues. The CDR3 DNA sequence: TGCAGTGCTAGACTTGGGGGGCGCAAAGGGGAGCAGTACTTC. Its translation: CSARLGGRKGEQYF.

This clonotype was observed at least ten times. The J gene is TRBJ2-7, the V gene TRBV4-2; TRBD2 matches at 10 bases. The CDR3 is made up of 17 amino acids. Trimming cost V 0 bases and J 2 bases; bases outside gene matches: 7. In germline, CDR1 is LGHNA, CDR2 YNFKEQ. CDR3 DNA sequence: TGTGCCAGCAGCCAAGAAGGGCTAGCGGGAGCAACCTACGAGCAGTACTTC. This sequence encodes CASSQEGLAGATYEQYF.

This clonotype has ten or more counts. The chain joins TRBV5-1 to TRBJ1-2; 8 nucleotides line up with TRBD1. Losses at the gene ends were 3 bases for V and 4 bases for J; bases not matched to a gene: 8. From germline, CDR1 is SGHRS and CDR2 YFSETQ. The CDR3 extends over 15 amino acids. CDR3 nucleotides: TGCGCCAGCAGCTGGGACTCAGGGGGCAGCTATGGCTACACCTTC. Translation: CASSWDSGGSYGYTF.

This clonotype was counted a single time. The rearrangement joins TRBV12-3 or TRBV12-4 to TRBJ2-3, with D possibly called TRBD1 or TRBD2 (5 bases each). Trimming stripped 8 bases from V and 6 bases from J, with 30 bases between. CDR3 length: 18 residues. The CDR3 DNA follows: TGTGCCAGCTGGACAACAACCGGGGAGTTTAAGAATTGGGATACGCAGTATTTT. As protein: CASWTTTGEFKNWDTQYF.

This clonotype was recorded many times. V and J are TRBV19 and TRBJ2-7; 9 nucleotides line up with TRBD1. Germline CDR1 is LNHDA and CDR2 is SQIVND (reference sequence). With 7 bases clipped from V and 6 bases from J, the junction kept 10 bases outside the gene matches. The CDR3 spans 14 residues. CDR3 in DNA: TGTGCCAGTACCCTTTCGGGGACAGGGAGCGAGCAGTACTTC. Its protein is CASTLSGTGSEQYF.

This clonotype has at least ten counts. The J gene is TRBJ1-3, the V gene TRBV29-1, with D hard to call. Germline V CDR1 and CDR2: SQVTM, ANQGSEA. This CDR3 is 14 amino acids long. Trimming shortened V by 7 bases and J by 6 bases, and 19 bases separated the two germline ends. The CDR3 nucleotides are TGCAGCGCCGTAGGCGAGCGCTTTGAAAACACCATATATTTT. Amino acid sequence: CSAVGERFENTIYF.

In this sample, this clonotype turned up many times. V usage is TRBV7-6 and J usage is TRBJ2-5; no clear D gene. The CDR3 length is 12 residues. Germline values: CDR1 SGHVS, CDR2 FNYEAQ. V was trimmed by 4 bases and J by 5 bases, leaving 8 bases between them. CDR3 region: CASSSLSETQYF. The CDR3 coding sequence is TGTGCCAGCAGCTCCCTCTCGGAGACCCAGTACTTC.

This clonotype showed up many times. V usage is TRBV7-6 and J usage is TRBJ1-2; 7 nucleotides align to TRBD1. The V segment lost 1 base and the J segment 0 bases; nucleotides outside the gene matches: 5. Per the germline V gene, CDR1 is SGHVS and CDR2 is FNYEAQ. CDR3 length: 16 residues. DNA for the CDR3: TGTGCCAGCAGCTTAGTAGGACAGGCCACTAACTATGGCTACACCTTC. Translated, it gives CASSLVGQATNYGYTF.